This TCR beta chain was observed in a study of T cell responses to AZD1222 COVID-19 vaccine. Findings and limits, study-wide: At baseline, just 5 or 6 AZD1222 recipients tested seropositive. There were repertoire samples only from the period after the peak T cell response. Females outnumbered males among donors, who were mostly white British; clonal diversity was possibly underestimated. Nearly half of the spike-specific TCRs reportedly recognize variant regions that carry no mutations.

About this clone itself: Its antigen is as yet unknown.

This CDR3 contains 14 residues. Germline CDR1 KGHDR, CDR2 SFDVKD. V was shortened by 8 bases and J by 0 bases, with 9 bases between the two germline ends. Data came from immunoSEQ multiplex PCR; TCRdb stores just in-frame clones and leaves some out. The table records 69,000 or so clones, nearly 90% of them present only once. The specimen comprised peripheral blood, sampled 28 days after the second AZD1222 dose. V and J are TRBV24-1 and TRBJ2-2; D ambiguous. The sequence derives from an adult who received the AZD1222 COVID-19 vaccine. CDR3: CATKAGPNTGELFF. The CDR3 DNA sequence: TGTGCCACCAAGGCCGGGCCGAACACCGGGGAGCTGTTTTTT.